The 31 T cell receptor beta chains below all came from one sample that was sequenced in a study of cytomegalovirus exposure and HLA in healthy donors. Primers: 60 Vbeta forward and 13 Jbeta reverse. Sequencing was performed with immunoSEQ multiplex PCR; in TCRdb, only in-frame clones are kept and a portion is missing. The sample consists of tens of thousands of clones, approximately 84% of them appearing once. Material: PBMCs. The origin of the receptors is a woman aged 18-35 years in good health and CMV-seropositive.

The CDR3 bases are TGTGCCAGCAGTGTTACAGGGTATGGCTACACCTTC. Amino acids: CASSVTGYGYTF. The chain uses TRBV6-1 and TRBJ1-2, with D perhaps matching TRBD1 (6 bases). There are 12 residues in the CDR3. Between the trimmed V and J ends, which lost 4 bases and 5 bases, there was a span of 8 bases. CDR1 and CDR2 from the germline V gene are MNHNS and SASEGT.

The CDR3 region is CASSSPPFALAGGPLDTGELFF. As DNA, the CDR3 is TGTGCCAGCAGTTCCCCCCCTTTCGCACTAGCGGGAGGACCTTTGGACACCGGGGAGCTGTTTTTT. The chain carries TRBV28 and TRBJ2-2; TRBD2 matches at 12 bases. The CDR3 is 22 amino acids. With 4 bases clipped from V and 3 bases from J, the junction kept 21 bases outside the gene matches. Germline lookup yields CDR1 MDHEN and CDR2 SYDVKM. The whole variable domain, remainder taken from reference TRBV28 and TRBJ2-2, is DVKVTQSSRYLVKRTGEKVFLECVQDMDHENMFWYRQDPGLGLRLIYFSYDVKMKEKGDIPEGYSVSREKKERFSLILESASTNQTSMYLCASSSPPFALAGGPLDTGELFFGEGSRLTVL.

This chain joins TRBV28 and TRBJ2-5; maybe TRBD2 (6 bases). Trimming pared 3 bases from V and 5 bases from J, leaving 10 bases between. The CDR3 extends over 13 amino acids. The germline gives CDR1 MDHEN, CDR2 SYDVKM. CDR3 loop: CASSLAGRETQYF. CDR3 nucleotide sequence: TGTGCCAGCAGTTTGGCAGGGAGGGAGACCCAGTACTTC.

The rearrangement joins TRBV28 to TRBJ1-3, with TRBD1 matching over 7 bases. The CDR3 has 19 amino acids. Germline V gene data show CDR1 as MDHEN and CDR2 as SYDVKM. With V trimmed by 5 bases and J by 0 bases, 16 bases remained unmatched. The CDR3 here is CASSLLRDRRGDSGNTIYF. The CDR3 coding sequence is TGTGCCAGCAGTCTCCTCCGGGACAGAAGAGGGGACTCTGGAAACACCATATATTTT.

The genes are TRBV5-4 and TRBJ2-1; D might be TRBD1 (5 bases). Germline V lookup: CDR1 SGHNT, CDR2 YYREEE (reference sequence). The CDR3 covers 15 residues. V lost 0 bases to trimming and J lost 5 bases, with 12 bases between them. In nucleotides, the CDR3 is TGTGCCAGCAGCTTGGTTGCAGGGCGGAACAATGAGCAGTTCTTC. Residues: CASSLVAGRNNEQFF.

This clone was counted only a few times. In DNA, the CDR3 is TGTGCCAGCAGTTTTCAGGGTATGGGAAACACCATATATTTT. This sequence encodes CASSFQGMGNTIYF. This chain joins TRBV28 and TRBJ1-3; possibly TRBD1 for D (5 bases). This CDR3 has 14 amino acids. V lost 3 bases and J lost 4, with 10 bases in between. Germline V gene lookup returns CDR1 MDHEN and CDR2 SYDVKM.

This clone occurred once. CDR3 bases: TGTGCCAGCTCACCCCCGGGACAGGGGAATGAAAAACTGTTTTTT. Translating it yields CASSPPGQGNEKLFF. The chain links TRBV18 to TRBJ1-4, with 10 bases matching TRBD1. Per the germline V gene, CDR1 is KGHSH and CDR2 is LQKENI. The CDR3 is 15 amino acids. The V segment lost 3 bases and the J segment 5 bases; nucleotides outside the gene matches: 3.

The V and J genes are TRBV6-5 and TRBJ2-1; 8 nucleotides align to TRBD1. Per germline, CDR1 MNHEY and CDR2 SVGAGI. The CDR3 totals 14 residues. V lost 6 bases to trimming and J lost 5 bases; unmatched junction nucleotides: 6. The CDR3: CASSQTGAHNEQFF. DNA of the CDR3: TGTGCCAGCAGCCAGACAGGGGCGCACAATGAGCAGTTCTTC.

V is TRBV6-5 and J is TRBJ2-7, with TRBD1 matching over 8 bases. This CDR3 has 15 amino acids. Germline V gene lookup returns CDR1 MNHEY and CDR2 SVGAGI. After removal of 6 bases from V and 2 bases from J, the junction contained 9 bases not matched to a gene. The CDR3 region has the DNA TGTGCCAGCAGATGGACTCGGGACAGGACCTACGAGCAGTACTTC. This sequence encodes CASRWTRDRTYEQYF.

This clone was counted a single time. V is TRBV30 and J is TRBJ2-2; the match to TRBD1 covers 7 bases. Trimming cost V 5 bases and J 1 base; bases outside gene matches: 4. CDR3 length: 14 residues. CDR1 and CDR2 (germline): GTSNPN, SVGIG (reference sequence). The DNA for the CDR3 is TGTGCCTGGGACAGGGTAGGGAACACCGGGGAGCTGTTTTTT. Residues: CAWDRVGNTGELFF.

V usage is TRBV6-5 and J usage is TRBJ1-2; D might be TRBD1 (6 bases). V gave up 0 bases and J gave up 5 bases, with 13 bases separating them. Per germline, CDR1 MNHEY and CDR2 SVGAGI. This CDR3 region has 15 residues. CDR3 residues: CASSYSARGAYGYTF. The DNA for the CDR3 is TGTGCCAGCAGTTACTCGGCCCGGGGGGCGTATGGCTACACCTTC.

This clone has more than one count but fewer than ten. The V and J genes are TRBV6-5 and TRBJ1-3, with TRBD1 matching 7 bases. CDR3 length equals 13 residues. The J segment lost 4 bases and the V segment lost 6 bases, leaving 3 bases of the junction unmatched. Germline CDR1 reads MNHEY; CDR2 reads SVGAGI. The CDR3 bases are TGTGCCAGCAGGTCGACAGGGGGAAACACCATATATTTT. Protein: CASRSTGGNTIYF.

The rearrangement joins TRBV30 to TRBJ2-7, with 7 bases aligning to TRBD2. The CDR3 length is 14 residues. CDR1 is GTSNPN and CDR2 is SVGIG in the germline V gene (reference sequence). Losses at the gene ends were 5 bases for V and 7 bases for J; bases not matched to a gene: 14. The CDR3 protein is CAWGRVATVGEQYF. The CDR3 DNA reads TGTGCCTGGGGGAGGGTGGCGACGGTGGGGGAGCAGTACTTC.

The V gene is TRBV15, the J gene TRBJ1-5, with a possible D match to TRBD1 (5 bases). The germline CDR1 and CDR2 sequences are LNHNV and YYDKDF (reference sequence). The CDR3 covers 15 residues. V lost 0 bases, J lost 7 bases, and 13 bases lay in between. CDR3 sequence: CATSRDTGGEQPQHF. CDR3 sequence (DNA): TGTGCCACCAGCAGAGATACCGGGGGGGAACAGCCCCAGCATTTT. Variable domain in full (rest from reference TRBV15 and TRBJ1-5): DAMVIQNPRYQVTQFGKPVTLSCSQTLNHNVMYWYQQKSSQAPKLLFHYYDKDFNNEADTPDNFQSRRPNTSFCFLDIRSPGLGDTAMYLCATSRDTGGEQPQHFGDGTRLSIL.

The rearrangement uses TRBV13 and TRBJ1-1; D is perhaps TRBD1 (5 bases). V was clipped by 3 bases and J by 3 bases, with 14 bases between them. Germline lookup yields CDR1 PRHDT and CDR2 FYEKMQ (reference sequence). This CDR3 region has 15 residues. The CDR3 DNA sequence: TGTGCCAGCAGCTTGGGGCTTACAAAGTACACTGAAGCTTTCTTT. The encoded protein is CASSLGLTKYTEAFF.

This clone was found once. The chain carries TRBV5-4 and TRBJ2-5; the match to TRBD1 covers 7 bases. After removal of 4 bases from V and 2 bases from J, the junction contained 5 bases not matched to a gene. CDR3 length: 14 residues. Germline V gives CDR1 SGHNT, CDR2 YYREEE (reference sequence). This chain's CDR3 is CASSPRDRQETQYF. CDR3 in DNA: TGTGCCAGCAGCCCACGGGACAGACAAGAGACCCAGTACTTC.

This clone was observed once. The J gene is TRBJ1-5, the V gene TRBV2; TRBD1 is a possible D gene (5 bases). The V end lost 4 bases, the J end lost 3 bases, and 13 bases lay between the germline ends. The CDR3 has 15 amino acids. Germline CDR1 is SNHLY and CDR2 is FYNNEI. CDR3 amino acids: CASSVRGVANQPQHF. CDR3 bases: TGTGCCAGCAGTGTAAGGGGTGTAGCCAATCAGCCCCAGCATTTT.

The genes are TRBV2 and TRBJ1-2; D unresolved. This CDR3 contains 14 residues. CDR1 is SNHLY, CDR2 FYNNEI, per germline. Trimming took off 2 bases at V and 6 bases at J, with 13 bases between the two ends. CDR3 coding DNA: TGTGCCAGCAGTGAATTTCAGGCGACGAATGGCTACACCTTC. Residues: CASSEFQATNGYTF.

The V call is TRBV7-3, the J call TRBJ1-1; 8 nucleotides match TRBD1. Germline V gives CDR1 SGHTA, CDR2 FQGTGA. The CDR3 loop spans 14 amino acids. V was clipped by 5 bases and J by 2 bases; unmatched bases: 4. Here the CDR3 DNA reads TGTGCCAGCAGCCCGACAGGGGATAACACTGAAGCTTTCTTT. Translated: CASSPTGDNTEAFF.

This clone has only one observation. This sequence joins TRBV27 and TRBJ1-1; the match to TRBD1 covers 7 bases. Germline lookup yields CDR1 MNHEY and CDR2 SMNVEV (reference sequence). This CDR3 comprises 11 residues. The J segment lost 11 bases and the V segment lost 6 bases, leaving 6 bases of the junction unmatched. Written as DNA, the CDR3 is TGTGCCAGCAGAGGAGGGGGCGGGGCTTTCTTT. Its protein is CASRGGGGAFF.

V and J are TRBV4-1 and TRBJ2-3; the D gene is possibly TRBD2 (6 bases). The germline CDR1 and CDR2 sequences are MGHRA and YSYEKL. V lost 3 bases and J lost 4, with 20 bases in between. There are 17 residues in the CDR3. In DNA form, the CDR3 reads TGCGCCAGCAGCCAGGGGCTACAAGCGGGCGGAGCAGATACGCAGTATTTT. Residues: CASSQGLQAGGADTQYF.

This rearrangement joins TRBV19 to TRBJ2-7; 10 nucleotides agree with TRBD2. The CDR3 contains 16 residues. With 3 bases clipped from V and 5 bases from J, the junction kept 10 bases outside the gene matches. CDR1 LNHDA and CDR2 SQIVND come from the germline V gene (reference sequence). CDR3 coding DNA: TGTGCCAGTAGTATCGTTTTAGCGGGAGGTTCCCACGAGCAGTACTTC. Translating it yields CASSIVLAGGSHEQYF. The full variable domain, rest sourced from reference TRBV19 and TRBJ2-7, is DGGITQSPKYLFRKEGQNVTLSCEQNLNHDAMYWYRQDPGQGLRLIYYSQIVNDFQKGDIAEGYSVSREKKESFPLTVTSAQKNPTAFYLCASSIVLAGGSHEQYFGPGTRLTVT.

Only one count was recorded for this clone. This chain connects TRBV19 to TRBJ1-5; no clear D gene. Trimming shortened V by 4 bases and J by 8 bases, and 21 bases separated the two germline ends. Germline CDR1 and CDR2: LNHDA and SQIVND (reference sequence). CDR3 length: 16 residues. DNA of the CDR3: TGTGCCAGTAGTAAGGTCGGTTTGGGGTTCGGGGAGCCCCAGCATTTT. It encodes CASSKVGLGFGEPQHF.

The chain uses TRBV27 and TRBJ1-1; unclear D gene. CDR3 length: 14 residues. The V gene lost 4 bases and the J gene lost 4 bases, with 13 bases spanning the gap. Germline CDR1 reads MNHEY; CDR2 reads SMNVEV (reference sequence). The CDR3 DNA reads as TGTGCCAGCAGTTCCATCTGGGGAGTCACTGAAGCTTTCTTT. It encodes CASSSIWGVTEAFF.

This clone has a handful of counts. The chain couples TRBV6-1 to TRBJ1-1; 8 bases match TRBD1. The CDR3 covers 15 residues. The germline V gene has CDR1 MNHNS and CDR2 SASEGT. Germline trimming cut 3 bases from V and 3 bases from J; bases unmatched to any gene: 6. The CDR3, as DNA: TGTGCCAGCAGTGAGACAGGGGCTGGGGACACTGAAGCTTTCTTT. This sequence encodes CASSETGAGDTEAFF.

This clone showed up just once. The chain is built from TRBV6-5 and TRBJ2-7, with D possibly TRBD2 on 5 matching bases. V lost 2 bases and J lost 3, with 14 bases in between. The CDR3 spans 15 residues. Germline values: CDR1 MNHEY, CDR2 SVGAGI. Written as DNA, the CDR3 is TGTGCCAGCAGTTACGTTTCCGGGGAAAGCTACGAGCAGTACTTC. Encoded protein: CASSYVSGESYEQYF.

This sequence joins TRBV5-6 and TRBJ1-2, with D tentatively TRBD1 (5 bases). Between the trimmed V and J ends, which lost 0 bases and 5 bases, there was a span of 17 bases. Germline assignment: CDR1 SGHDT and CDR2 YYEEEE. CDR3 length: 16 residues. The CDR3 is CASSLAGGSGIYGYTF. The CDR3, as DNA: TGTGCCAGCAGCTTGGCCGGGGGATCTGGGATATATGGCTACACCTTC.

V is TRBV11-2 and J is TRBJ2-7; 9 nucleotides match TRBD2. V lost 2 bases to trimming and J lost 3 bases; unmatched junction nucleotides: 5. In germline, CDR1 is SGHAT, CDR2 FQNNGV. CDR3 length: 15 amino acids. CDR3 DNA sequence: TGTGCCAGCAGCTTAATGATAGCGGGAGACTACGAGCAGTACTTC. Translation gives CASSLMIAGDYEQYF.

CDR3 in DNA: TGTGCCAGCAGTCCCAACACTGGGACAGGGGAAATGAAGGGCTACACCTTC. Translation gives CASSPNTGTGEMKGYTF. The chain is built from TRBV27 and TRBJ1-2, with 10 bases fitting TRBD1. The CDR3 runs to 17 residues. Germline assignment: CDR1 MNHEY and CDR2 SMNVEV (reference sequence). Trimming cost V 5 bases and J 8 bases; bases outside gene matches: 17.

This clone was picked up one time. CDR3 region: CASSFGDRAYNEQFF. The DNA of the CDR3 is TGTGCCAGCAGCTTCGGGGACAGGGCCTACAATGAGCAGTTCTTC. The V and J genes are TRBV5-6 and TRBJ2-1; 9 nucleotides align to TRBD1. CDR1 and CDR2 from the germline V gene are SGHDT and YYEEEE. Unmatched junction bases numbered 2, after V lost 2 bases and J lost 2 bases. The CDR3 loop spans 15 amino acids. The full variable domain, its missing parts supplied by reference TRBV5-6 and TRBJ2-1, is DAGVTQSPTHLIKTRGQQVTLRCSPKSGHDTVSWYQQALGQGPQFIFQYYEEEERQRGNFPDRFSGHQFPNYSSELNVNALLLGDSALYLCASSFGDRAYNEQFFGPGTRLTVL.

The chain combines TRBV2 with TRBJ2-2, with D perhaps matching TRBD2 (6 bases). The germline CDR1 and CDR2 sequences are SNHLY and FYNNEI. V gave up 6 bases and J gave up 5 bases, with 10 bases separating them. There are 13 residues in the CDR3. The CDR3, as DNA: TGTGCCAGCAGACTAGCACCTACCGGGGAGCTGTTTTTT. Residues: CASRLAPTGELFF.